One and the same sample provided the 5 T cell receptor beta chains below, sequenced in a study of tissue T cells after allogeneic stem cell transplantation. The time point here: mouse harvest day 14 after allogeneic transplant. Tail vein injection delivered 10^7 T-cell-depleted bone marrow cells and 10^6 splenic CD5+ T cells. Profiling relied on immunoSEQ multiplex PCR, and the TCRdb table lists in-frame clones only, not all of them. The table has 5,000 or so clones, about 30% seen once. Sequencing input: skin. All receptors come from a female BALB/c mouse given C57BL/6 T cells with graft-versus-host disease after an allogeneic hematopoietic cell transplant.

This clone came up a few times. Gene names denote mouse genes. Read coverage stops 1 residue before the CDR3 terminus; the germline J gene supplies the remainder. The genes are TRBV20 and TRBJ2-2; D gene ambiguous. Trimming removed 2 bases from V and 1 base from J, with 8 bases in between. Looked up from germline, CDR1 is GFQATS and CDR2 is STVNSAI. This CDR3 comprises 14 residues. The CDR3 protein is CGARKGENTGQLYF. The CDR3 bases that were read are TGTGGTGCTAGGAAGGGAGAAAACACCGGGCAGCTCTAC.

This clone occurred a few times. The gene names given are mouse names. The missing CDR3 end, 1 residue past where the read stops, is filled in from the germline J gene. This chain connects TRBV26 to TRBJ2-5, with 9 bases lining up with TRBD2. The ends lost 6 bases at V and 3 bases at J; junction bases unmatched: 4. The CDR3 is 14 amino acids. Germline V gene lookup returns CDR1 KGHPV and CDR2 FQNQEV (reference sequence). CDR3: CASSSWGGQDTQYF. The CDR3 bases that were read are TGTGCCAGCAGCTCCTGGGGGGGACAAGACACCCAGTAC.

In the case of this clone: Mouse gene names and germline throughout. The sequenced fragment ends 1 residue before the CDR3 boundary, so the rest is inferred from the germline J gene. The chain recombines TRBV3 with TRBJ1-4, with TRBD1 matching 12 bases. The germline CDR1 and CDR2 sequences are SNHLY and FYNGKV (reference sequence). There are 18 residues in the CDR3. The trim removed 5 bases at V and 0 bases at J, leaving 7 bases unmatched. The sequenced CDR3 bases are TGTGCCAGCAGCGGGGACAGGGGGCTTGGGATTTCCAACGAAAGATTATTT. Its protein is CASSGDRGLGISNERLF. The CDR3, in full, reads CASSGDRGLGISNERLFF.

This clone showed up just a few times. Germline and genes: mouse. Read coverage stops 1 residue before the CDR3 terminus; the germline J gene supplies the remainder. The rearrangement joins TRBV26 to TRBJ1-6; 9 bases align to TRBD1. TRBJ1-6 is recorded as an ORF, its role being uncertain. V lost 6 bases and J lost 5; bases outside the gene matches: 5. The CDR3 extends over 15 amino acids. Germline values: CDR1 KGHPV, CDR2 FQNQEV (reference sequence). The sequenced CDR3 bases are TGTGCCAGCAGCCCGGACAGGGGAGATAATTCGCCCCTCTAC. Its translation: CASSPDRGDNSPLY. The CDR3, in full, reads CASSPDRGDNSPLYF.

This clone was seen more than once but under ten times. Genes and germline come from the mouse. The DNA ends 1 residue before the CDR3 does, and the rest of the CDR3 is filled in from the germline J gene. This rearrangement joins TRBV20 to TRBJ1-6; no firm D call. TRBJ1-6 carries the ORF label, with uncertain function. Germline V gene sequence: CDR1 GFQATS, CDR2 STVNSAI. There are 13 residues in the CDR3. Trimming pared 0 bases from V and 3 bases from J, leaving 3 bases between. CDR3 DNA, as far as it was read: TGTGGTGCTAGGGATCGCTATAATTCGCCCCTCTAC. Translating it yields CGARDRYNSPLY. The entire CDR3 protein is CGARDRYNSPLYF.